These 8 T cell receptor beta chains share one sample of origin, sequenced in a study of T cells in Graves' hyperthyroidism and ophthalmopathy. What was amplified from RNA transcripts were TCR beta CDR3 regions. First-round RT-PCR targeting the TCR CDR3 was performed with the HTBI primer set. TCRdb reanalysed the multiplex PCR reads using MiXCR and keeps one entry per CDR3 protein. The profile shows roughly 580,000 distinct CDR3 sequences, roughly 46% of them singletons. Sequencing was performed on peripheral blood or thyroid tissue (not recorded which). These receptors were collected from a woman under 30 with Graves' hyperthyroidism.

This clonotype is a singleton in its sample. The rearrangement joins TRBV11-2 to TRBJ1-5, with D possibly matching TRBD1 (6 bases). Germline CDR1 reads SGHAT; CDR2 reads FQNNGV. The V gene lost 5 bases and the J gene lost 3 bases, with 14 bases spanning the gap. CDR3 length equals 15 residues. CDR3 DNA: TGTGCCAGCAGCAAGGACAGCGGGTACAATCAGCCCCAGCATTTT. This gives the protein CASSKDSGYNQPQHF.

V gene TRBV7-9 combines with J gene TRBJ1-1; TRBD1 is a possible D gene (5 bases). The V end lost 8 bases, the J end lost 5 bases, and 27 bases lay between the germline ends. The CDR3 covers 17 residues. Germline-derived CDR1 and CDR2 are SEHNR and FQNEAQ (reference sequence). The chain's CDR3 is CASRYTSGLWARTEAFF. The DNA for the CDR3 is TGTGCCAGCCGTTATACTTCAGGGTTATGGGCGAGAACTGAAGCTTTCTTT.

This clonotype has just one count. The V and J genes are TRBV25-1 and TRBJ1-4; TRBD1 is a possible D gene (5 bases). V dropped 5 bases and J dropped 6 bases, with 25 bases sitting between them. This CDR3 spans 18 amino acids. In germline, CDR1 is MGHDK, CDR2 SYGVNS. This CDR3 reads CASSYSLGESLSYEKLFF. The CDR3 DNA reads TGTGCCAGCAGTTACTCATTAGGGGAGAGTCTGTCGTATGAAAAACTGTTTTTT.

This chain uses TRBV14 with TRBJ1-2; tentatively, D is TRBD1 (6 bases). The CDR3 consists of 16 residues. Germline CDR1 reads SGHDN; CDR2 reads FVKESK. V was clipped by 0 bases and J by 4 bases, with 15 bases between them. For the CDR3, the DNA is TGTGCCAGCAGCCAAGATAAACAGGGACCGCGCTATGGCTACACCTTC. Translation gives CASSQDKQGPRYGYTF. The full variable domain, with the rest looked up from reference TRBV14 and TRBJ1-2, is EAGVTQFPSHSVIEKGQTVTLRCDPISGHDNLYWYRRVMGKEIKFLLHFVKESKQDESGMPNNRFLAERTGGTYSTLKVQPAELEDSGVYFCASSQDKQGPRYGYTFGSGTRLTVV.

The chain links TRBV20-1 to TRBJ2-7, with unresolved D. The CDR3 consists of 11 residues. V was shortened by 1 base and J by 3 bases, with 4 bases between the two germline ends. Per germline, CDR1 DFQATT and CDR2 SNEGSKA (reference sequence). DNA of the CDR3: TGCAGTGCTAGAGTGGACTACGAGCAGTACTTC. It yields the protein CSARVDYEQYF.

Comments on this clonotype: A much larger clone differs by one base, so this may be a read error. This chain links TRBV24-1 with TRBJ1-1; D is unclear. Germline-derived CDR1 and CDR2 are KGHDR and SFDVKD. Trimming stripped 9 bases from V and 4 bases from J, with 14 bases between. This CDR3 has 13 amino acids. The CDR3 loop reads CATQRTSSTEAFF. The CDR3 nucleotides read TGTGCCACCCAGCGCACTTCGAGCACTGAAGCTTTCTTT.

On this clonotype itself: One base away lies a much larger clone, so this may be a sequencing read error. CDR3 protein: CASSLDRGFGYTF. The CDR3, as DNA: TGTGCCAGCAGTTTGGACAGGGGGTTTGGCTACACCTTC. This chain joins TRBV2 and TRBJ1-2, with TRBD1 identical over 10 bases. J was trimmed by 7 bases and V by 5 bases; bases with no gene match: 4. This CDR3 comprises 13 residues. CDR1 SNHLY and CDR2 FYNNEI come from the germline V gene.

The genes are TRBV2 and TRBJ2-7; 11 nucleotides agree with TRBD2. J lost 0 bases, V lost 6 bases, and 7 bases had no gene match. The CDR3 length is 16 residues. CDR1 SNHLY and CDR2 FYNNEI come from the germline V gene. CDR3 amino acids: CASSPGLAETSYEQYF. The CDR3 DNA reads TGTGCCAGCAGCCCGGGACTAGCGGAAACCTCCTACGAGCAGTACTTC.